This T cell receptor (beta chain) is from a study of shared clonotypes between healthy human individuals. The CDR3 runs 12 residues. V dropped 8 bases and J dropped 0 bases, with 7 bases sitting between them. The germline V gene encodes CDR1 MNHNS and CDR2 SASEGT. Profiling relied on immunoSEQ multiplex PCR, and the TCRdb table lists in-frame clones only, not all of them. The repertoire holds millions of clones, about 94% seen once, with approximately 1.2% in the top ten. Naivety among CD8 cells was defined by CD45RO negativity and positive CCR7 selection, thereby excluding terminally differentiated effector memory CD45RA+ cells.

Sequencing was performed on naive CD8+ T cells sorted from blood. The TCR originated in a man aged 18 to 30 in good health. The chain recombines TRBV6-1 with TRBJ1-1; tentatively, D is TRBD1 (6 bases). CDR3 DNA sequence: TGTGCCAGCGGGGGGCTGAACACTGAAGCTTTCTTT. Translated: CASGGLNTEAFF.